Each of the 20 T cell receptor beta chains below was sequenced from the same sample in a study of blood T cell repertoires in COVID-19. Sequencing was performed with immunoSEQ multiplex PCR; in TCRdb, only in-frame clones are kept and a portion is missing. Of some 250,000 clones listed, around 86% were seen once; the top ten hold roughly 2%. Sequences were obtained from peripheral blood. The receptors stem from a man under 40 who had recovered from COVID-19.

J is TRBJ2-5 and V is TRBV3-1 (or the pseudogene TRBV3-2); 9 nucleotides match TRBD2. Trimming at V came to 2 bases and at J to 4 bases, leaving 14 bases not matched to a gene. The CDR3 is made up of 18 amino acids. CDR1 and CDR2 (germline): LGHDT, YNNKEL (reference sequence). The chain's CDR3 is CASSQQSGGPPKRETQYF. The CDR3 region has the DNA TGTGCCAGCAGCCAACAAAGCGGGGGGCCGCCCAAAAGAGAGACCCAGTACTTC.

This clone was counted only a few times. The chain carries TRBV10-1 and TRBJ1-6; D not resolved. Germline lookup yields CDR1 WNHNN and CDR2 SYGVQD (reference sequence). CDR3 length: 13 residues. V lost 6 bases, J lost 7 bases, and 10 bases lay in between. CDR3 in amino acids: CASSPRGNSPLHF. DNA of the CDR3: TGCGCCAGCAGCCCTCGCGGGAATTCACCCCTCCACTTT.

CDR3 coding DNA: TGTGCCAGCAGCCTAGGACAGAGTATCTTTTCTGTCACAGATACGCAGTATTTT. It specifies CASSLGQSIFSVTDTQYF. V and J are TRBV11-2 and TRBJ2-3; TRBD1 is a possible D gene (6 bases). The CDR3 is 18 amino acids. Germline V gene sequence: CDR1 SGHAT, CDR2 FQNNGV. Trimming removed 5 bases from V and 2 bases from J, with 23 bases in between.

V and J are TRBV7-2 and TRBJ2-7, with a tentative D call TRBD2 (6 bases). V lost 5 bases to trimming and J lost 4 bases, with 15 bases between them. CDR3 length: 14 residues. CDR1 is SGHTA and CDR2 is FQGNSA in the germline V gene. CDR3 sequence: CASSPSGLFYEQYV. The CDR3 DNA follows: TGTGCCAGCAGCCCGTCGGGACTTTTTTACGAGCAGTACGTC.

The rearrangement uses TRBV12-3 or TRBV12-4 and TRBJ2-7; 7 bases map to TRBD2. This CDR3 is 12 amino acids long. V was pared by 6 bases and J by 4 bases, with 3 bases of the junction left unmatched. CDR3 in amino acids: CASSGLGYEQYF. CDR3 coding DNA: TGTGCCAGCAGCGGACTAGGGTACGAGCAGTACTTC.

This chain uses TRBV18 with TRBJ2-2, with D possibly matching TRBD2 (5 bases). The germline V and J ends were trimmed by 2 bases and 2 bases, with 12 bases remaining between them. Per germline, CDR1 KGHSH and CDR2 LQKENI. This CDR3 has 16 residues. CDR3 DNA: TGTGCCAGCTCACCAGATAGCGCTGGTAACACCGGGGAGCTGTTTTTT. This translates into CASSPDSAGNTGELFF.

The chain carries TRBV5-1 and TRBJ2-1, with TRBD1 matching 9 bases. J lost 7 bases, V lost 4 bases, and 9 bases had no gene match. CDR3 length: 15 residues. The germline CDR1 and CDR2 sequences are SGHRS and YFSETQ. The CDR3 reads CASSLTGGASNEQFF. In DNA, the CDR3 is TGCGCCAGCAGCCTCACAGGGGGCGCGTCGAATGAGCAGTTCTTC.

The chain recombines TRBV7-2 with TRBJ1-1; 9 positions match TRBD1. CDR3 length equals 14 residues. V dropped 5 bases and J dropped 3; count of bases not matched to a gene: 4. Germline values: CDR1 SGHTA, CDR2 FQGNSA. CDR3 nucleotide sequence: TGTGCCAGCAGCGGAGGGACAGGGCACACTGAAGCTTTCTTT. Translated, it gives CASSGGTGHTEAFF.

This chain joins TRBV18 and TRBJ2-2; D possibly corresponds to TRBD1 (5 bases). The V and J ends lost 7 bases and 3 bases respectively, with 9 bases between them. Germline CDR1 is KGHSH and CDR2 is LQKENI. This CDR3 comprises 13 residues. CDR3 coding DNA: TGTGCCAGCTGCCCCAGGGACACCGGGGAGCTGTTTTTT. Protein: CASCPRDTGELFF.

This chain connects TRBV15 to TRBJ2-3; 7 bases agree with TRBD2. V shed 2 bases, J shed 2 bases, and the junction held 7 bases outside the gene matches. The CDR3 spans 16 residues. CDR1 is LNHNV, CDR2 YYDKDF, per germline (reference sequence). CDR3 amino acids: CATSRQDGGYTDTQYF. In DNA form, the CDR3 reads TGTGCCACCAGCAGACAAGACGGGGGGTACACAGATACGCAGTATTTT.

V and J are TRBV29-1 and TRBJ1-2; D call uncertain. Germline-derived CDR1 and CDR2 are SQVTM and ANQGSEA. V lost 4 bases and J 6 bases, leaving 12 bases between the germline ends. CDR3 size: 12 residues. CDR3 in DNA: TGCAGCGTTGCCGGCCTTCGGGATGGCTACACCTTC. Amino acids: CSVAGLRDGYTF.

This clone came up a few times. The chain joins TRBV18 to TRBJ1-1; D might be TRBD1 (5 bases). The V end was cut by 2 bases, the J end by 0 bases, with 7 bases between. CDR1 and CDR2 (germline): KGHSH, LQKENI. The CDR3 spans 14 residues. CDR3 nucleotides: TGTGCCAGCTCACCAAGACAGCTGAACACTGAAGCTTTCTTT. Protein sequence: CASSPRQLNTEAFF.

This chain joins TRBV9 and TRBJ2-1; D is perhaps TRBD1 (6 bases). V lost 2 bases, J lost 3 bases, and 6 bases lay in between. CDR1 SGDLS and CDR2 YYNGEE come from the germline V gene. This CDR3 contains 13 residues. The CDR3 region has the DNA TGTGCCAGCAGCGTGGGACACTACAATGAGCAGTTCTTC. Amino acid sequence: CASSVGHYNEQFF.

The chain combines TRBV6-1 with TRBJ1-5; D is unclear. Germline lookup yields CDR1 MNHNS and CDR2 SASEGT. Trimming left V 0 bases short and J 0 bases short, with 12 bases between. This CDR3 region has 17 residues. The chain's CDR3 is CASSEALNTDSNQPQHF. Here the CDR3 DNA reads TGTGCCAGCAGTGAAGCTTTGAACACCGATAGCAATCAGCCCCAGCATTTT.

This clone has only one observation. The CDR3 here is CASSLRGGMNTDTQYF. For the CDR3, the DNA is TGTGCCAGCAGCTTACGGGGGGGCATGAACACAGATACGCAGTATTTT. The chain couples TRBV7-9 to TRBJ2-3; TRBD2 matches 8 bases. CDR1 SEHNR and CDR2 FQNEAQ come from the germline V gene (reference sequence). The CDR3 totals 16 residues. Trimming took 2 bases from V and 2 from J; bases not matched to a gene: 6.

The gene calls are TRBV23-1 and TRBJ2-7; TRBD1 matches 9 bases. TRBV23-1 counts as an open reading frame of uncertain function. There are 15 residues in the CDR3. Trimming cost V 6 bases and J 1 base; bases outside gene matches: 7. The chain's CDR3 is CASRLQGAWSYEQYV. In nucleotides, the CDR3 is TGCGCCAGCAGGCTACAGGGGGCCTGGTCCTACGAGCAGTACGTC.

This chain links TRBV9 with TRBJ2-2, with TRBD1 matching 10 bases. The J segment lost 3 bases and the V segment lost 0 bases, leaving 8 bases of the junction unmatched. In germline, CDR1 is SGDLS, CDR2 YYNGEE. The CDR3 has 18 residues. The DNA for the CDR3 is TGTGCCAGCAGCGTAGGTGACAGGGGGCGCCCCGACACCGGGGAGCTGTTTTTT. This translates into CASSVGDRGRPDTGELFF.

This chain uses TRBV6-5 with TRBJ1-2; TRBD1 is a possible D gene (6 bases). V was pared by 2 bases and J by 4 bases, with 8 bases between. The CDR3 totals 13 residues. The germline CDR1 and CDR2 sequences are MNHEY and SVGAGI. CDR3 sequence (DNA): TGTGCCAGCAGTTACGACAGGATCTATGGCTACACCTTC. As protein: CASSYDRIYGYTF.

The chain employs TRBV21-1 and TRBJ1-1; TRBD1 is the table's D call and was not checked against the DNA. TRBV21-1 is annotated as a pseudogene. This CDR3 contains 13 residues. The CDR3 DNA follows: TGTGCCAGCAGCAAAGGGGGGGACAGCCAAGTCCACTTT. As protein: CASSKGGDSQVHF.

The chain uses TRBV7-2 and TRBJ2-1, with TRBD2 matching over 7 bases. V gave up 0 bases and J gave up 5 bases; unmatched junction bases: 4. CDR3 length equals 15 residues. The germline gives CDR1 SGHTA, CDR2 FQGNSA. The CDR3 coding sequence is TGTGCCAGCAGCTTAGCCCCCAGCGGGAACAATGAGCAGTTCTTC. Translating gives CASSLAPSGNNEQFF.